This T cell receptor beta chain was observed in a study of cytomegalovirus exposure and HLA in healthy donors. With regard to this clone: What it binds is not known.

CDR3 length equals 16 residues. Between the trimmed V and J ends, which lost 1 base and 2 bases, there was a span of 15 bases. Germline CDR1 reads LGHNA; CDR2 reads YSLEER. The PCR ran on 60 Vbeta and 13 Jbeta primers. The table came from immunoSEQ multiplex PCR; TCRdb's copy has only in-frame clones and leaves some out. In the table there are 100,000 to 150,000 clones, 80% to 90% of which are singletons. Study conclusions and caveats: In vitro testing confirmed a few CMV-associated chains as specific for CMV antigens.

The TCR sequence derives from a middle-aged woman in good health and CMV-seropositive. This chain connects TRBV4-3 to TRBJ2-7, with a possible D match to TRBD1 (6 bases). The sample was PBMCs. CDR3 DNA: TGCGCCAGCAGCCAAGGAGTAGGGGACACCCCCTACGAGCAGTACTTC. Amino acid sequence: CASSQGVGDTPYEQYF.